This T cell receptor (beta chain) was captured in a study of Ad26.COV2.S vaccination and SARS-CoV-2 variants. Study findings and constraints: Substantial post-vaccination breadth of spike-specific CD8+ and CD4+ T cell responses was reported.

Generated by immunoSEQ multiplex PCR, the TCRdb table keeps only in-frame clones and is missing some. The sample contains fewer than 400,000 clones, around 85% of which appear only once. The CDR3 contains 10 residues. CDR1 SQVTM and CDR2 ANQGSEA come from the germline V gene. V was trimmed by 5 bases and J by 8 bases, leaving 9 bases between them. A remark on this clone: The antigen is unknown.

This sample's treatment: roughly 18 received Ad26.COV2.S at low or high dose, single or two shots; about 5 received placebo; per-sample allocation not given. Sampling happened 63 days after the first vaccine or placebo injection. This adult donor, from Boston, was 18-55 years old. This vaccine is an Ad26 vector that expresses the Wuhan-strain SARS-CoV-2 spike. V gene TRBV29-1 combines with J gene TRBJ1-2; no firm D call. Here the sequenced sample was peripheral blood, taken in a trial of Ad26.COV2.S vaccine versus placebo. The receptor's source is a person between 18 and 65 years old who received the Ad26.COV2.S COVID-19 vaccine or a placebo. The CDR3 DNA reads as TGCAGCGTTACCGGTCCCGGCTACACCTTC. Its translation is CSVTGPGYTF.